What follows are 29 T cell receptor beta chains derived from one specimen sequenced in a study of blood T cells in healthy people across ages. A sample-barcoded 5' primer and a J-beta primer mix were used in a second PCR of roughly 7 to 11 cycles. Via MiXCR, TCRdb re-called the 5' RACE reads, giving one row per CDR3 protein. The sample records about 680,000 distinct CDR3 sequences, 49% being singletons. Sequencing was performed on blood. Source of these receptors: a woman between 55 and 75 years old in good health.

J is TRBJ1-2 and V is TRBV28, with D hard to call. The V gene's germline CDR1 is MDHEN and CDR2 SYDVKM. The CDR3 covers 12 residues. Trimming removed 8 bases at V and 4 bases at J, with 11 bases between. The CDR3 sequence: CASVGRTYGYTF. CDR3 DNA: TGTGCCAGCGTGGGCAGGACCTATGGCTACACCTTC.

J is TRBJ2-3 and V is TRBV24-1; D is possibly TRBD1 (5 bases). The CDR3 runs to 13 residues. CDR1 is KGHDR and CDR2 is SFDVKD in the germline V gene. The germline V and J ends were trimmed by 6 bases and 0 bases, with 6 bases remaining between them. CDR3 nucleotides: TGTGCCACCAGTTGGGGCAGCACAGATACGCAGTATTTT. It codes for CATSWGSTDTQYF.

The J gene is TRBJ2-4, the V gene TRBV14; tentatively, D is TRBD1 (5 bases). The tail of the sequence fits TRBJ2-7 better, so the J call may be wrong. The CDR3 is made up of 13 amino acids. Germline values: CDR1 SGHDN, CDR2 FVKESK. The CDR3 region has the DNA TGTGCCAGCAGCCGGAGTAGGGGCTACGAGCAGTACTTC. Translation gives CASSRSRGYEQYF.

This clonotype came up a few times. The V and J genes are TRBV7-2 and TRBJ2-4; D is perhaps TRBD1 (7 bases). V lost 5 bases and J 0 bases, leaving 17 bases between the germline ends. CDR1 is SGHTA, CDR2 FQGNSA, per germline. The CDR3 is made up of 17 amino acids. In nucleotides, the CDR3 is TGTGCCAGCAGCCCCAGGGGGGCACTCCTAGCCAAAAACATTCAGTACTTC. Its protein product is CASSPRGALLAKNIQYF.

This chain joins TRBV7-2 and TRBJ2-4; D remains ambiguous. The end of the DNA aligns better with TRBJ2-7, so the J call may be wrong. The CDR3 has 14 residues. Looked up from germline, CDR1 is SGHTA and CDR2 is FQGNSA. The CDR3 sequence is CASSDSGFVFEQYF. In DNA, the CDR3 is TGTGCCAGCAGCGACTCCGGTTTTGTTTTCGAGCAGTACTTC.

This clonotype was observed a few times. V gene TRBV12-3 or TRBV12-4 combines with J gene TRBJ1-2; D remains unclear. The CDR3 runs 14 residues. Trimming removed 5 bases at V and 0 bases at J, with 10 bases between. CDR3 in DNA: TGTGCCAGCAGTCCAGCGGATACTAACTATGGCTACACCTTC. Its translation is CASSPADTNYGYTF.

Concerning this clonotype: The junction departs from germline at one end; a sequencing error may be responsible. The CDR3 sequence: CASSSGLAASTDTQYF. The CDR3 DNA follows: TGTGCCAGCTCGTCGGGACTAGCGGCTAGCACAGATACGCAGTATTTT. The J gene is TRBJ2-3, the V gene TRBV5-1; 11 nucleotides line up with TRBD2. Germline V lookup: CDR1 SGHRS, CDR2 YFSETQ. The CDR3 totals 16 residues.

This chain joins TRBV6-5 and TRBJ2-3, with 11 bases lining up with TRBD2. From germline, CDR1 is MNHEY and CDR2 SVGAGI. This CDR3 has 15 amino acids. Trimming took 6 bases from V and 6 from J; bases not matched to a gene: 8. CDR3 region: CASRHTSGSEDTQYF. CDR3 nucleotides: TGTGCCAGCAGGCATACTAGCGGGAGTGAGGATACGCAGTATTTT.

This clonotype appeared a few times. One junction end disagrees with the germline gene, perhaps due to a read error. The genes are TRBV7-7 and TRBJ2-6; possibly TRBD1 for D (6 bases). CDR1 and CDR2 from the germline V gene are SSHAT and FNYEAQ (reference sequence). This CDR3 region has 15 residues. In nucleotides, the CDR3 is TGTGCTAGCAGCCCAGGGGTCTATGGGGCCAATGTCCTGACTTTC. Translating gives CASSPGVYGANVLTF.

This clonotype was counted a few times. This sequence joins TRBV29-1 and TRBJ1-4, with D possibly matching TRBD1 (5 bases). The V end lost 8 bases, the J end lost 8 bases, and 12 bases lay between the germline ends. Germline CDR1 SQVTM, CDR2 ANQGSEA. This CDR3 has 11 amino acids. The CDR3 nucleotides read TGCAGCACGGGGGAGGGGGAAAAACTGTTTTTT. Translating gives CSTGEGEKLFF.

The chain combines TRBV20-1 with TRBJ2-3; TRBD1 aligns across 8 bases. The CDR3 runs 13 residues. Germline CDR1 reads DFQATT; CDR2 reads SNEGSKA (reference sequence). V dropped 6 bases and J dropped 5; count of bases not matched to a gene: 7. The CDR3 region is CSAQDRAVDTQYF. The CDR3 nucleotides read TGCAGTGCCCAGGACAGGGCGGTAGATACGCAGTATTTT.

The chain couples TRBV20-1 to TRBJ2-1; a possible D gene is TRBD2 (5 bases). CDR1 DFQATT and CDR2 SNEGSKA come from the germline V gene (reference sequence). The CDR3 sequence is 14 residues long. V dropped 6 bases and J dropped 0 bases, with 12 bases sitting between them. CDR3 sequence reads: CSAPTSSSYNEQFF. The CDR3 DNA reads as TGCAGTGCCCCTACTAGTAGCTCCTACAATGAGCAGTTCTTC.

This clonotype was recorded a few times. The CDR3 region has the DNA TGTGCCAGCATAGAGGCGGGTGGAAGCTCCTACAATGAGCAGTTCTTC. Translating it yields CASIEAGGSSYNEQFF. The J gene is TRBJ2-1, the V gene TRBV7-2; a weak D match, TRBD2 (5 bases). CDR1 and CDR2 (germline): SGHTA, FQGNSA. The CDR3 spans 16 residues. The V end was cut by 7 bases, the J end by 0 bases, with 16 bases between. The full variable domain, completed using reference TRBV7-2 and TRBJ2-1, is GAGVSQSPSNKVTEKGKDVELRCDPISGHTALYWYRQSLGQGLEFLIYFQGNSAPDKSGLPSDRFSAERTGGSVSTLTIQRTQQEDSAVYLCASIEAGGSSYNEQFFGPGTRLTVL.

V usage is TRBV7-9 and J usage is TRBJ2-7; 15 nucleotides align to TRBD2. CDR1 SEHNR and CDR2 FQNEAQ come from the germline V gene (reference sequence). J was trimmed by 4 bases and V by 4 bases; bases with no gene match: 5. This CDR3 has 16 residues. The CDR3 protein is CASSSPGLAGGYEQYF. The CDR3 bases are TGTGCCAGCAGCTCCCCGGGACTAGCGGGAGGTTACGAGCAGTACTTC.

The chain employs TRBV6-2 or TRBV6-3 and TRBJ2-3; TRBD2 matches 9 bases. CDR3 length: 16 residues. Germline V gives CDR1 MNHEY, CDR2 SVGEGT. The V and J ends lost 6 bases and 6 bases, in that order; junction bases with no gene match: 13. The CDR3 sequence is CASRDLAGKQEDTQYF. CDR3 DNA sequence: TGTGCCAGCAGAGACCTAGCGGGGAAACAAGAGGATACGCAGTATTTT.

A remark on this clonotype: Its ends do not fully match the called genes, so a read error is possible. CDR3 sequence (DNA): TGTGCCAGCAGCCCACCAAGGACAACAATGGACACAGGTACGCAGTATTTT. Its protein is CASSPPRTTMDTGTQYF. V is TRBV28 and J is TRBJ2-3; D perhaps matches TRBD1 (5 bases). This CDR3 is 17 amino acids long. Germline lookup yields CDR1 MDHEN and CDR2 SYDVKM.

The V and J genes are TRBV20-1 and TRBJ2-7; D not certain. The V gene lost 1 base and the J gene lost 2 bases, with 6 bases spanning the gap. Germline values: CDR1 DFQATT, CDR2 SNEGSKA (reference sequence). The CDR3 consists of 12 residues. The CDR3 is CSARVRTYEQYF. The CDR3 DNA is TGCAGTGCTAGAGTGAGGACCTACGAGCAGTACTTC.

Concerning this clonotype itself: This sequence may be a read error, since a much larger clone differs from it by one base. The chain is built from TRBV7-2 and TRBJ2-1; possible D gene TRBD2, 5 bases. The germline V gene has CDR1 SGHTA and CDR2 FQGNSA. Between the trimmed V and J ends, which lost 5 bases and 13 bases, there was a span of 18 bases. The CDR3 is made up of 13 amino acids. CDR3 protein: CASSPGLDETQFF. In DNA form, the CDR3 reads TGTGCCAGCAGCCCTGGACTCGATGAGACCCAGTTCTTC.

The chain recombines TRBV20-1 with TRBJ2-3; 11 bases are shared with TRBD2. This CDR3 region has 17 residues. The germline V gene encodes CDR1 DFQATT and CDR2 SNEGSKA (reference sequence). With V trimmed by 3 bases and J by 3 bases, 11 bases remained unmatched. CDR3 region: CSASSGRANSLTDTQYF. In DNA form, the CDR3 reads TGCAGTGCTAGTAGCGGGAGGGCCAACTCATTGACAGATACGCAGTATTTT.

The V call is TRBV30, the J call TRBJ2-7; D might be TRBD1 or TRBD2, each matching 5 bases. The CDR3 has 12 amino acids. From germline, CDR1 is GTSNPN and CDR2 SVGIG (reference sequence). The V gene lost 4 bases and the J gene lost 0 bases, with 7 bases spanning the gap. The CDR3 DNA reads TGTGCCTGGACAGGGAGCTCCTACGAGCAGTACTTC. Amino acids: CAWTGSSYEQYF.

V is TRBV5-5 and J is TRBJ1-4; 11 nucleotides match TRBD1. Germline loops: CDR1 SGHKS, CDR2 YYEKEE (reference sequence). The CDR3 consists of 16 residues. V lost 1 base and J lost 8; bases outside the gene matches: 7. The chain's CDR3 is CASSLSGTGGGEKLFF. The CDR3 DNA reads as TGTGCCAGCAGCTTGTCTGGGACAGGGGGTGGCGAAAAACTGTTTTTT.

J is TRBJ2-3 and V is TRBV12-3 or TRBV12-4; tentatively, D is TRBD2 (6 bases). There are 15 residues in the CDR3. Between the trimmed V and J ends, which lost 1 base and 5 bases, there was a span of 13 bases. The chain's CDR3 is CASSLVLAGKDTQYF. As DNA, the CDR3 is TGTGCCAGCAGTTTAGTTCTGGCGGGGAAAGATACGCAGTATTTT.

The CDR3 DNA reads as TGTGCCAGCAAAGTCAGGGGAAGCTCCTACGAGCAGTACTTC. Amino acids: CASKVRGSSYEQYF. This chain uses TRBV2 with TRBJ2-7; TRBD1 is a possible D gene (6 bases). CDR3 length: 14 residues. V lost 7 bases and J 0 bases, leaving 13 bases between the germline ends. The germline CDR1 and CDR2 sequences are SNHLY and FYNNEI.

The rearrangement links TRBV2 to TRBJ2-7; 7 bases are shared with TRBD1. Germline values: CDR1 SNHLY, CDR2 FYNNEI. J gave up 2 bases and V 9 bases, and 4 bases lay outside the gene matches. The CDR3 loop spans 12 amino acids. The CDR3 loop reads CARGDSTYEQYF. For the CDR3, the DNA is TGTGCCAGGGGGGACAGTACCTACGAGCAGTACTTC.

This clonotype occurred a few times. V usage is TRBV6-6 and J usage is TRBJ1-2, with D possibly matching TRBD1 (5 bases). The CDR3 sequence is 11 residues long. Per the germline V gene, CDR1 is MNHNY and CDR2 is SVGAGI (reference sequence). The V end lost 8 bases, the J end lost 5 bases, and 9 bases lay between the germline ends. The CDR3: CASSGAYGYTF. The CDR3, as DNA: TGTGCCAGCTCTGGGGCTTATGGCTACACCTTC.

The chain employs TRBV9 and TRBJ2-1; D unresolved. The CDR3 is made up of 12 amino acids. The V end was cut by 2 bases, the J end by 4 bases, with 4 bases between. Germline lookup yields CDR1 SGDLS and CDR2 YYNGEE. CDR3 nucleotide sequence: TGTGCCAGCAGCGTGATGTACAATGAGCAGTTCTTC. Translation gives CASSVMYNEQFF. Full variable domain (missing parts from reference TRBV9 and TRBJ2-1): DSGVTQTPKHLITATGQRVTLRCSPRSGDLSVYWYQQSLDQGLQFLIQYYNGEERAKGNILERFSAQQFPDLHSELNLSSLELGDSALYFCASSVMYNEQFFGPGTRLTVL.

To note about this clonotype: Germline and junction disagree at one end, which may indicate a read error. The chain joins TRBV12-3 or TRBV12-4 to TRBJ1-1, with a weak D call TRBD1 (5 bases). The CDR3 has 17 residues. The CDR3 here is CAGSPFRAGHSGTEAFF. The CDR3 bases are TGTGCCGGCAGCCCTTTTCGGGCAGGGCACTCGGGCACTGAAGCTTTCTTT.

V is TRBV15 and J is TRBJ2-6; D is unresolved. This CDR3 spans 16 amino acids. The V end was cut by 3 bases, the J end by 1 base, with 10 bases between. CDR1 is LNHNV and CDR2 is YYDKDF in the germline V gene (reference sequence). CDR3 in DNA: TGTGCCACCAGCAGGGGGTTCGATTCTGGGGCCAACGTCCTGACTTTC. Encoded protein: CATSRGFDSGANVLTF.

This clonotype appeared a single time. The V gene is TRBV7-9, the J gene TRBJ2-1; 8 bases agree with TRBD2. V lost 3 bases, J lost 8 bases, and 3 bases stayed unmatched. Germline CDR1 reads SEHNR; CDR2 reads FQNEAQ (reference sequence). The CDR3 contains 13 residues. Here the CDR3 DNA reads TGTGCCAGCAGCTTCAGCGGGGGCGATGAGCAGTTCTTC. This gives the protein CASSFSGGDEQFF.